Described below is a single T cell receptor (beta chain) sequence and its context. CDR3 size: 15 residues. Looked up from germline, CDR1 is LGHNA and CDR2 is YSLEER. The ends lost 3 bases at V and 7 bases at J; junction bases unmatched: 5. The entry originates in a study of blood T cell repertoires in COVID-19. Study information: The samples span acute and convalescent COVID-19 from the United States, Italy and Spain. Sources were T cells, B-cell-depleted T cells, or PBMCs; the material itself was cDNA or gDNA.

Per the study methods: Cell counts per sample came from amplifying reference gene primers. Clones were read by immunoSEQ multiplex PCR, and TCRdb kept only the in-frame ones, dropping some. That table is the source of V, J and clone size, and D and trimming were worked out from the DNA. This table has 130,000 to 150,000 clones, roughly 89% appearing once. This TCR derives from a woman aged 40 to 50 with acute or convalescent COVID-19. The gene calls are TRBV4-3 and TRBJ2-1; 11 bases map to TRBD1. Sequenced material: peripheral blood. The CDR3 bases are TGCGCCAGCAGCCACGGACAGGGGGCGTTGAATGAGCAGTTCTTC. This gives the protein CASSHGQGALNEQFF.